This TCR beta chain comes out of a study of T-cell reconstitution after alpha-beta-depleted transplantation in children. Notes on the study in general: T-cell counts and diversity at one year following transplant were attributed mainly to newly produced T cells.

The TCRbeta library incorporated unique molecular identifiers. TCRdb processed the PCR reads anew with MiXCR; each CDR3 protein has one entry. The sample comprises 490,000 or so distinct CDR3 sequences, 8% to 11% of which are singletons, and 2% rests with the top ten. Trimming took 1 base from V and 4 from J; bases not matched to a gene: 11. The CDR3 covers 18 residues. Germline assignment: CDR1 SGHAT and CDR2 FQNNGV. In this sample, this clonotype turned up many times. Its specificity is not known. This specimen consisted of PBMCs, obtained before TCRalphabeta/CD19-depleted stem cell transplant. The clonotype originates from a child younger than 10 with inherited bone marrow failure, due to receive a stem cell transplant. The rearrangement uses TRBV11-2 and TRBJ2-1, with TRBD1 matching 9 bases. The DNA for the CDR3 is TGTGCCAGCAGCTTAGGCGGGCCTGGACAGGGGCGGTACAATGAGCAGTTCTTC. Protein: CASSLGGPGQGRYNEQFF.